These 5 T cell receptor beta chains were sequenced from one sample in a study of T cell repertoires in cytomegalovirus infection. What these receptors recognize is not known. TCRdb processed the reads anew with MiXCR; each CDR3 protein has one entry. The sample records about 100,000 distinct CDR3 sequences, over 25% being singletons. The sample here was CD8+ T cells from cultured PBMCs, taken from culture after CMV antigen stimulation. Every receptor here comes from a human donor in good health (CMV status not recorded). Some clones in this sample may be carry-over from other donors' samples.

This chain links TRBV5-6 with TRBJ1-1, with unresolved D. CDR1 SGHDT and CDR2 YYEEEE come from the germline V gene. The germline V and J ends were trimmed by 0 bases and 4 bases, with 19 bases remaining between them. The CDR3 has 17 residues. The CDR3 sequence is CASSLGQVVISITEAFF. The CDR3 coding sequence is TGTGCCAGCAGCTTGGGGCAGGTCGTAATATCGATCACTGAAGCTTTCTTT.

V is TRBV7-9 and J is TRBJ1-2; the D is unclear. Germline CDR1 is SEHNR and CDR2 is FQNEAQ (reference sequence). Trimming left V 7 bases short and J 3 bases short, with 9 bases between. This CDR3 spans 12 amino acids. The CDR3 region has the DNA TGTGCCAGCATGGGCTTAGACTATGGCTACACCTTC. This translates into CASMGLDYGYTF.

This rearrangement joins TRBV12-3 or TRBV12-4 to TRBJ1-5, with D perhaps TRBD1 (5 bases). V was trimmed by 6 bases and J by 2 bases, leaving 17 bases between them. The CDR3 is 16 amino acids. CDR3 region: CASSFPGPLGNQPQHF. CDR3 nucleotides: TGTGCCAGCAGCTTCCCGGGACCTCTTGGCAATCAGCCCCAGCATTTT.

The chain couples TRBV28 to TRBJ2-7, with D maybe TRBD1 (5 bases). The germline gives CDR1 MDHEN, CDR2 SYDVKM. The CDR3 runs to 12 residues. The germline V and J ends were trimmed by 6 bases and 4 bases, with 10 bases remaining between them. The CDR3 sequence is CASRLTGYEQYF. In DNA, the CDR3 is TGTGCCAGCAGGTTAACAGGATACGAGCAGTACTTC.

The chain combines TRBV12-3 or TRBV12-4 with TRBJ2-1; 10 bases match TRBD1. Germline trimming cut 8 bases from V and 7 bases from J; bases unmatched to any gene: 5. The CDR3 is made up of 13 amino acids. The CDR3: CASLGQGVNEQFF. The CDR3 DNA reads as TGTGCCAGCCTCGGACAGGGGGTGAATGAGCAGTTCTTC.